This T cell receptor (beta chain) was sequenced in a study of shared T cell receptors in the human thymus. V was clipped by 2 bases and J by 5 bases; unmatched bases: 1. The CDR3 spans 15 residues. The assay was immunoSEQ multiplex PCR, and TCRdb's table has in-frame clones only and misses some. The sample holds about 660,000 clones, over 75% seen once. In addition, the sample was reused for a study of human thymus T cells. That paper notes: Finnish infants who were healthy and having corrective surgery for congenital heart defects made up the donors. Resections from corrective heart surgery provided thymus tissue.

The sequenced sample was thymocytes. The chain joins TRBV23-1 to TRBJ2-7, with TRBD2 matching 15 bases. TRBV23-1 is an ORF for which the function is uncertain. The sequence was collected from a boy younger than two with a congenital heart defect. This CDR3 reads CASSQGLAGGDEQYF. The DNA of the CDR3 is TGCGCCAGCAGTCAAGGACTAGCGGGAGGGGACGAGCAGTACTTC.